These 3 T cell receptor beta chains came from one sample sequenced in a study of CD8 T cells in ankylosing spondylitis. MiXCR was run by TCRdb on the 5' RACE reads, yielding one entry per CDR3 protein. There are nearly 350,000 distinct CDR3 sequences in the sample; over 12% occur only once, and about 1% lies in the top ten. The sample taken for sequencing was blood, either unsorted or a sorted T cell fraction (not recorded which). The receptors were gathered from a male donor with ankylosing spondylitis or in good health (not recorded which).

The genes are TRBV28 and TRBJ2-1; D remains unclear. V was trimmed by 1 base and J by 12 bases, leaving 16 bases between them. Per germline, CDR1 MDHEN and CDR2 SYDVKM. The CDR3 is made up of 14 amino acids. CDR3 nucleotides: TGTGCCAGCAGTTTATCAGGAAGGGCCACTGGGCAGTTCTTC. Translated, it gives CASSLSGRATGQFF.

The chain has TRBV10-2 and TRBJ2-1; 9 nucleotides align to TRBD2. Germline V gene lookup returns CDR1 WSHSY and CDR2 SAAADI. The V and J ends lost 6 bases and 7 bases, in that order; junction bases with no gene match: 10. This CDR3 spans 15 amino acids. The CDR3 sequence: CASSPGLAWTNEQFF. CDR3 DNA: TGCGCCAGCAGCCCGGGACTAGCATGGACGAATGAGCAGTTCTTC.

This sequence joins TRBV10-3 and TRBJ1-1, with D hard to call. Germline V CDR1 and CDR2: ENHRY, SYGVKD. V was shortened by 4 bases and J by 3 bases, with 6 bases between the two germline ends. The CDR3 has 12 amino acids. CDR3 in amino acids: CAISVEDTEAFF. The CDR3 region has the DNA TGTGCCATCAGTGTTGAGGACACTGAAGCTTTCTTT.